This T cell receptor beta chain was obtained from a study of cytomegalovirus exposure and HLA in healthy donors. Unmatched junction bases numbered 10, after V lost 4 bases and J lost 4 bases. This CDR3 is 15 amino acids long. Germline V gene data show CDR1 as MDHEN and CDR2 as SYDVKM. The protocol was immunoSEQ multiplex PCR, while the TCRdb copy is restricted to in-frame clones and leaves out a portion. The data contain some 110,000 clones, around 88% of them singletons. The validation cohort, a group of 100 to 150 subjects, included the donors and was separate from the approximately 680-subject first cohort.

This rearrangement joins TRBV28 to TRBJ2-7; TRBD2 matches 7 bases. Input material: PBMCs. This clonotype originated in a man between 18 and 35 years old in good health and CMV-seronegative. This chain's CDR3 is CASSSPGLHTYEQYF. For the CDR3, the DNA is TGTGCCAGCAGTTCCCCGGGACTACACACGTACGAGCAGTACTTC.